This T cell receptor beta chain was identified during a study of blood T cells in healthy people across ages (dated by TCRdb to between 2014 and 2017). About the investigation overall: In model experiments, roughly one uniquely barcoded TCR beta cDNA molecule per two T cells was captured by template switching. Donors were grouped into four age groups: young (average approximately 15 years), middle-aged (over 35), aged (around 56) and long-lived (around 80). The study measured age-related changes in TCR beta repertoire diversity using deep sequencing normalized with unique cDNA molecular identifiers. Using the same blood draw, the study looked at two additional independent replicas of 1 million unique cDNA reads for two donors, one aged 18 to 29 and the other aged 80 or older. Donors of different ages were randomly distributed across sequencing lanes to avoid experimental bias. Study-level results and caveats: Bulk unsorted PBMC profiling prevented conclusive comparison of naive and antigen-experienced compartments. As age increased, observed TCR beta diversity per million T cells dropped in a roughly linear way, and a significant reduction was already evident by age around 41. Compared with the aged group, more naive CD4+ T cells, fewer expanded clones and increased TCR diversity were shown by the long-lived group, suggesting age selection. The percentage of naive T cells measured by flow cytometry correlated strongly with observed TCR beta diversity. Donor CMV infection status was unknown, potentially confounding age-related changes in expanded clonotypes. Estimates of total diversity based on one million sequenced T cells were regarded as lower bounds and as underestimates.

At least ten counts were recorded for this clonotype. The antigen it recognizes is unknown. No base qualities exist here, and no much larger clone lies one base off it. Donors were 40 or so systemically healthy Caucasian individuals from Russia aged roughly 6 to 90 years. Each donor gave about 11 milliliters of peripheral blood, drawn into EDTA-treated Vacutainer tubes. Ficoll-Paque density-gradient centrifugation was used to isolate PBMCs, with at least 6.5 million obtained per sample. Trizol reagent was used to extract total RNA from the PBMCs, yielding at least 5.5 micrograms per sample. Naive CD45RAhigh/CD27high T cell percentages were measured by flow cytometry on a PBMC aliquot from every donor. The library was obtained by 5' RACE. The listed sequencing device is Illumina HiSeq 2500. A second PCR of about 6 to 12 cycles was run with a J-beta primer mix and a sample-barcoded 5' primer. A template-switch 5' adaptor carrying 12 random nucleotides introduced a unique molecular identifier onto each TCR beta cDNA molecule. Each sample yielded at least 3 million CDR3-containing paired-end reads. First-strand cDNA synthesis was performed from all RNA using the Mint cDNA synthesis kit, with priming by a TRBC-specific oligonucleotide. Following uracil-DNA glycosylase treatment, a first 18-cycle PCR with universal primers M1SS and BC2_uni_R was performed on all cDNA. In the original analysis: Each sample was normalized by randomly selecting 1 million high-quality reads, each carrying a distinct molecular identifier. Instead of being binned into consensus sequences, reads that shared molecular identifiers were thrown out. MiTCR, with a Q25 quality threshold and the strictest error-elimination algorithm, was used for CDR3 identification, clonotype clustering and error correction. A nonparametric unseen species model with Euler transformation was used to estimate a lower bound on total TCR beta diversity. TCRdb reran the public reads through fastp at Q25 and MiXCR, keeping productive beta chains. Rows are combined by CDR3 protein, so each entry shows the most common genes and DNA. The V and J calls and clone size come from TCRdb's table, not from the authors' own analysis. For this sample the table gives more than 1,400,000 distinct CDR3 sequences, of which around 42% were detected only once. The ten largest clonotypes hold 7.9% of the sample.

The source of this sequence is a young woman in good health. Specimen: blood.

The CDR3 region reads CASRKGQGGSSYGYTF. In nucleotides, the sequence is TGTGCCAGCAGGAAAGGACAGGGAGGTTCCTCCTATGGCTACACCTTC. The rearranged segments are TRBV27 and TRBJ1-2; the central 8 bases match TRBD1. The CDR3 measures 16 amino acids from cysteine to phenylalanine. The only DNA kept is the CDR3, 48 bases in frame from the first base. For CDR1 and CDR2, the germline V gene (reference sequence) lists MNHEY and SMNVEV. V loses 6 bases at its end and J loses 4 bases; junction bases beyond the gene matches: 13.